These T cell receptor beta chains were read from a single sample in a study of blood T cell repertoires in COVID-19. Sequencing was performed with immunoSEQ multiplex PCR; in TCRdb, only in-frame clones are kept and a portion is missing. The sample carries 140,000 to 150,000 clones, approximately 78% recorded once. The sequencing input was peripheral blood. The receptor source for this set is a human donor with acute or convalescent COVID-19. The donor label of this sample is uncertain. CDR3s include the opening cysteine and the closing phenylalanine or tryptophan. The D gene is left open where the match is weak. A clone size is listed for some rows: how often the clone was seen (once, few, many), or a class if it is expanded.

cdr3_aa: CAIKGQGAITGELFF
cdr3_nt: TGTGCCATCAAGGGACAGGGGGCCATCACCGGGGAGCTGTTTTTT
v_call: TRBV10-3
d_call: TRBD1
j_call: TRBJ2-2
clone_size: NA

cdr3_aa: CARSLYPDSGVSYEQYF
cdr3_nt: TGTGCCAGAAGCCTGTATCCCGACAGTGGGGTATCCTACGAGCAGTACTTC
v_call: TRBV5-3
d_call: NA
j_call: TRBJ2-7
clone_size: few

cdr3_aa: CASRPQGASGGNQPQHF
cdr3_nt: TGTGCCAGTAGACCTCAGGGGGCGAGTGGTGGCAATCAGCCCCAGCATTTT
v_call: TRBV19
d_call: TRBD1
j_call: TRBJ1-5
clone_size: NA

cdr3_aa: CASAAGQGLGYTF
cdr3_nt: TGTGCCAGCGCAGCGGGACAGGGTCTTGGCTACACCTTC
v_call: TRBV6-4
d_call: TRBD1
j_call: TRBJ1-2
clone_size: NA

cdr3_aa: CASRGQGQSPLHF
cdr3_nt: TGTGCCAGCAGAGGACAGGGGCAATCACCCCTCCACTTT
v_call: TRBV25-1
d_call: TRBD1
j_call: TRBJ1-6
clone_size: NA

cdr3_aa: CASSYAGNTEAFF
cdr3_nt: TGTGCCAGCAGCTACGCGGGGAACACTGAAGCTTTCTTT
v_call: TRBV7-3
d_call: NA
j_call: TRBJ1-1
clone_size: few

cdr3_aa: CASSLAFGTGAGYTF
cdr3_nt: TGTGCCAGCAGCTTAGCGTTCGGGACAGGGGCTGGCTACACCTTC
v_call: TRBV7-2
d_call: TRBD1
j_call: TRBJ1-2
clone_size: NA

cdr3_aa: CASSRGRSYEQYF
cdr3_nt: TGTGCCAGCAGTCGAGGCCGCTCCTACGAGCAGTACTTC
v_call: TRBV12-3/TRBV12-4
d_call: NA
j_call: TRBJ2-7
clone_size: NA

cdr3_aa: CASSQERTGMREHTEAFF
cdr3_nt: TGCGCCAGCAGCCAAGAGAGGACAGGAATGCGTGAGCACACTGAAGCTTTCTTT
v_call: TRBV4-1
d_call: TRBD1
j_call: TRBJ1-1
clone_size: few

cdr3_aa: CASSAHRGNTGELFF
cdr3_nt: TGTGCCAGCAGCGCCCATCGGGGGAACACCGGGGAGCTGTTTTTT
v_call: TRBV7-3
d_call: NA
j_call: TRBJ2-2
clone_size: NA

cdr3_aa: CASSRPTGKNFNEQFF
cdr3_nt: TGCGCCAGCAGCCGGCCGACAGGGAAAAATTTCAATGAGCAGTTCTTC
v_call: TRBV4-1
d_call: TRBD1
j_call: TRBJ2-1
clone_size: NA

cdr3_aa: CASSLGAAPNEKLFF
cdr3_nt: TGTGCCAGCAGCTTAGGGGCAGCCCCTAATGAAAAACTGTTTTTT
v_call: TRBV7-2
d_call: NA
j_call: TRBJ1-4
clone_size: NA

cdr3_aa: CASSQGTGGAEETQYF
cdr3_nt: TGCGCCAGCAGCCAAGGGACAGGGGGTGCGGAGGAGACCCAGTACTTC
v_call: TRBV5-1
d_call: TRBD1
j_call: TRBJ2-5
clone_size: NA

cdr3_aa: CASSYQIDRGDGYTF
cdr3_nt: TGTGCCAGCAGTTACCAGATCGACAGGGGAGATGGCTACACCTTC
v_call: TRBV6-6
d_call: TRBD1
j_call: TRBJ1-2
clone_size: NA

cdr3_aa: CASSLWGDQPQHF
cdr3_nt: TGCGCCAGCAGCTTGTGGGGGGATCAGCCCCAGCATTTT
v_call: TRBV5-1
d_call: NA
j_call: TRBJ1-5
clone_size: few

cdr3_aa: CASRELADGTVSYGYTF
cdr3_nt: TGCGCCAGCAGGGAGCTTGCCGACGGGACAGTGTCCTATGGCTACACCTTC
v_call: TRBV10-1
d_call: TRBD1
j_call: TRBJ1-2
clone_size: many

cdr3_aa: CASSVSKRSNYGYTF
cdr3_nt: TGTGCCAGCAGCGTATCTAAGCGGTCGAACTATGGCTACACCTTC
v_call: TRBV9
d_call: NA
j_call: TRBJ1-2
clone_size: NA

cdr3_aa: CASSLTGSDTEAFF
cdr3_nt: TGTGCCAGCAGCCTAACCGGTTCGGACACTGAAGCTTTCTTT
v_call: TRBV7-2
d_call: NA
j_call: TRBJ1-1
clone_size: NA

cdr3_aa: CASSLRDSSINYGYTF
cdr3_nt: TGTGCCAGCAGCTTACGGGACAGCTCAATTAACTATGGCTACACCTTC
v_call: TRBV7-9
d_call: TRBD1
j_call: TRBJ1-2
clone_size: few

cdr3_aa: CASSGTSGGASDIQYF
cdr3_nt: TGTGCCAGTAGCGGGACTAGCGGGGGGGCCTCGGACATTCAGTACTTC
v_call: TRBV19
d_call: TRBD2
j_call: TRBJ2-4
clone_size: NA

cdr3_aa: CASGRDSRNYGYTF
cdr3_nt: TGCGCCAGCGGCCGGGACAGCCGAAACTATGGCTACACCTTC
v_call: TRBV5-1
d_call: TRBD1
j_call: TRBJ1-2
clone_size: NA

cdr3_aa: CASSLQTGPGNTIYF
cdr3_nt: TGTGCCAGCAGCCTGCAGACAGGGCCTGGAAACACCATATATTTT
v_call: TRBV7-2
d_call: TRBD1
j_call: TRBJ1-3
clone_size: few

cdr3_aa: CATSRDPGVGGNTIYF
cdr3_nt: TGTGCCACCAGCAGAGATCCCGGGGTTGGAGGGAACACCATATATTTT
v_call: TRBV15
d_call: NA
j_call: TRBJ1-3
clone_size: NA

cdr3_aa: CASSHSPSQFDTGELFF
cdr3_nt: TGCGCCAGCAGTCATTCGCCCAGTCAATTCGACACCGGGGAGCTGTTTTTT
v_call: TRBV23-1
d_call: NA
j_call: TRBJ2-2
clone_size: NA

cdr3_aa: CASSLSKGRDTEAFF
cdr3_nt: TGTGCCAGCAGCTTGTCAAAGGGGCGCGACACTGAAGCTTTCTTT
v_call: TRBV5-4
d_call: NA
j_call: TRBJ1-1
clone_size: NA

cdr3_aa: CASMSMTTGASPYEQYF
cdr3_nt: TGTGCCAGCATGTCCATGACCACAGGGGCCTCCCCCTACGAGCAGTACTTC
v_call: TRBV3-1/TRBV3-2
d_call: TRBD1
j_call: TRBJ2-7
clone_size: once

cdr3_aa: CASSLGGQGLVETQYF
cdr3_nt: TGTGCCAGCAGCTTGGGGGGACAGGGTTTGGTCGAGACCCAGTACTTC
v_call: TRBV7-2
d_call: TRBD1
j_call: TRBJ2-5
clone_size: few

cdr3_aa: CASSERQRRLLSSGNTIYF
cdr3_nt: TGTGCCAGCAGTGAAAGGCAGAGGAGGCTTCTGAGCTCTGGAAACACCATATATTTT
v_call: TRBV2
d_call: NA
j_call: TRBJ1-3
clone_size: once

cdr3_aa: CASRPGLAGVTYEQYF
cdr3_nt: TGCGCCAGCAGACCGGGACTAGCGGGGGTAACCTACGAGCAGTACTTC
v_call: TRBV5-1
d_call: TRBD2
j_call: TRBJ2-7
clone_size: once

cdr3_aa: CASSKQGSNQPQHF
cdr3_nt: TGTGCCAGCAGCAAACAGGGTAGCAATCAGCCCCAGCATTTT
v_call: TRBV7-9
d_call: NA
j_call: TRBJ1-5
clone_size: NA